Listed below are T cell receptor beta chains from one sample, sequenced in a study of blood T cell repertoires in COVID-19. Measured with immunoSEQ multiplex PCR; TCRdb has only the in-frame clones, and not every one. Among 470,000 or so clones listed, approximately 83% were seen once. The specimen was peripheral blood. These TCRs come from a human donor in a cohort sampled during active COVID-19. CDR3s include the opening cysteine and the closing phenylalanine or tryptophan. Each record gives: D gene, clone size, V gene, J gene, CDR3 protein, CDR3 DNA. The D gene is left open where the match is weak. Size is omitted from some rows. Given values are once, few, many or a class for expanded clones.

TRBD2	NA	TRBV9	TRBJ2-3	CASSGIAGESSTDTQYF	TGTGCCAGCAGCGGGATAGCGGGGGAGTCTAGCACAGATACGCAGTATTTT
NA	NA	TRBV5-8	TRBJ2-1	CASRRRGNKGFF	TGTGCCAGCAGGAGGAGGGGAAACAAGGGGTTCTTC
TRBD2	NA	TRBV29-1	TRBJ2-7	CSAGKSSGRGEQYF	TGCAGCGCTGGGAAAAGTAGCGGGAGGGGTGAGCAGTACTTC
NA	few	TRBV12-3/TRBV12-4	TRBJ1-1	CASSLAEGTEAFF	TGTGCCAGCAGTTTGGCGGAGGGCACTGAAGCTTTCTTT
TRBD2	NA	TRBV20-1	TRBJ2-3	CSASILAGEDTQYF	TGCAGTGCTAGTATTCTAGCGGGAGAAGATACGCAGTATTTT
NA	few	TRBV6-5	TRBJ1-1	CASSYSRDTTEAFF	TGTGCCAGCAGTTACAGTAGGGACACCACTGAAGCTTTCTTT
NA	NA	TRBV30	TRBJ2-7	CAWSSNPDGGHEQYF	TGTGCCTGGAGTTCTAACCCGGACGGGGGACACGAGCAGTACTTC
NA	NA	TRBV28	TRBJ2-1	CASSLRARVLWFF	TGTGCCAGCAGTTTACGGGCCAGGGTTCTGTGGTTCTTC
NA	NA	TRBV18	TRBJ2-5	CASSPSGAGETQYF	TGTGCCAGCTCACCAAGCGGAGCCGGGGAGACCCAGTACTTC
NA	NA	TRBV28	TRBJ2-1	CASSLPTREQFF	TGTGCCAGCAGCCTTCCAACCCGGGAGCAGTTCTTC
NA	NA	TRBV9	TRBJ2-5	CASSVEGVKGETQYF	TGTGCCAGCAGCGTAGAGGGGGTTAAGGGAGAGACCCAGTACTTC
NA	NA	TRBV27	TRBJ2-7	CASSSRTYYEQYF	TGTGCCAGCAGTTCCCGGACATACTACGAGCAGTACTTC
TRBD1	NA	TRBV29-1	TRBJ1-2	CSVVFVIGGRGGYTF	TGCAGCGTCGTCTTTGTCATAGGGGGCAGGGGTGGCTACACCTTC
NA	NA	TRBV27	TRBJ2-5	CASSPFGGFETQYF	TGTGCCAGCAGTCCCTTCGGCGGGTTCGAGACCCAGTACTTC
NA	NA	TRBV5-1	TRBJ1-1	CASSLGQGSEAFF	TGCGCCAGCAGCTTGGGACAAGGCTCGGAAGCTTTCTTT
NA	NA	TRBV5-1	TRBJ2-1	CASSYATGFSTYNEQFF	TGCGCCAGCAGCTACGCGACAGGATTTTCGACCTACAATGAGCAGTTCTTC